This record concerns one TCR beta chain sequence. This CDR3 spans 13 amino acids. Germline CDR1 and CDR2: LNHDA and SQIVND (reference sequence). Trimming cost V 6 bases and J 6 bases, with 15 bases left between them. This entry belongs to a study of blood T cell repertoires in COVID-19. Overall study: The samples span acute and convalescent COVID-19 from the United States, Italy and Spain. From T cells, B-cell-depleted T cells, or PBMCs came the material, which was cDNA or gDNA.

How the authors handled the data: Estimates of nucleated cell counts were drawn from the amplification of reference gene primers. Only in-frame clones appear in the TCRdb table, and some are missing; sequencing was by immunoSEQ multiplex PCR. That table gives V, J and clone size, and the DNA gave D and trimming. The sample comprises 200,000 to 250,000 clones, more than 70% of which are singletons, and 9.5% to 15% rests with the top ten. Sequenced input: peripheral blood. The receptor was derived from a human donor in a cohort sampled during active COVID-19. This chain links TRBV19 with TRBJ2-7; D is uncertain. The CDR3 nucleotides read TGTGCCAGTAGAGAGGAGTTTGGTGGCGAGCAGTACTTC. The encoded protein is CASREEFGGEQYF.